One and the same sample provided the 8 T cell receptor beta chains below, sequenced in a study of low-dose radiotherapy and immunotherapy resistance in tumors (dated by TCRdb to the early 2020s). The run used an Illumina HiSeq 2500. Superscript III and a set of TRAV- and TRBV-specific primers were used to synthesize first-strand cDNA, so that both TCRalpha and TCRbeta chains were covered. TCRs were amplified with Phusion for approximately 18 PCR cycles, with a constant-region primer paired with the adapter attached to the V primers. Starting from the raw public reads, TCRdb applied fastp trimming at Q25, assembled clones with MiXCR and retained in-frame beta chains. Rows matching on CDR3 protein sequence are summarized as one entry with the most common DNA and genes. The sample table shows 55,000 to 70,000 distinct CDR3 sequences, and roughly a quarter are seen once. Jointly, the top ten make up around 5% of the sample.

The time point tag for this specimen amounts to: before trial treatment. The source was PBMCs, collected before treatment. These receptor sequences come from a male donor with prostate cancer.

This clonotype was recorded many times. The V and J genes are TRBV5-1 and TRBJ2-3, with D possibly matching TRBD1 (6 bases). CDR3 length equals 14 residues. The germline V gene has CDR1 SGHRS and CDR2 YFSETQ. V was clipped by 4 bases and J by 6 bases, with 15 bases between them. Here the CDR3 reads CASSGTTGTDTQYF. The CDR3, as DNA: TGCGCCAGCAGCGGTACTACAGGGACCGATACGCAGTATTTT.

V and J are TRBV9 and TRBJ2-5; weak D call: TRBD1 (6 bases). The V and J ends lost 4 bases and 2 bases respectively, with 12 bases between them. The CDR3 totals 14 residues. CDR1 and CDR2 from the germline V gene are SGDLS and YYNGEE. The CDR3 spells CASSTRDRQETQYF. The DNA of the CDR3 is TGTGCCAGCAGCACCCGCGACAGGCAAGAGACCCAGTACTTC.

The CDR3 DNA reads as TGTGCCAGCAGCTTCGGACAGGGGGGGTCCTACGAGCAGTACTTC. Its translation is CASSFGQGGSYEQYF. The J gene is TRBJ2-7, the V gene TRBV9; 10 nucleotides agree with TRBD1. This CDR3 is 15 amino acids long. Unmatched junction bases numbered 5, after V lost 4 bases and J lost 1 base. Germline-derived CDR1 and CDR2 are SGDLS and YYNGEE.

Remarks on this clonotype: At one end, the junction sequence differs from germline, possibly due to a read error. This rearrangement joins TRBV9 to TRBJ2-5; possibly TRBD1 for D (6 bases). Germline V gene lookup returns CDR1 SGDLS and CDR2 YYNGEE. CDR3 length: 14 amino acids. CDR3 amino acids: CASSVLGQQETQHF. The CDR3 bases are TGTGCAAGCAGCGTTTTAGGACAGCAAGAGACCCAGCACTTC.

This clonotype counts as medium-sized. The V call is TRBV28, the J call TRBJ1-3; D gene uncertain. The germline CDR1 and CDR2 sequences are MDHEN and SYDVKM. V lost 10 bases and J 0 bases, leaving 19 bases between the germline ends. The length of the CDR3 is 16 residues. CDR3 loop: CATTFPGNPSGNTIYF. DNA for the CDR3: TGTGCCACCACCTTTCCAGGCAACCCCTCTGGAAACACCATATATTTT.

CDR3 loop: CASSPGTVNQPQHF. Here the CDR3 DNA reads TGTGCCAGCAGTCCAGGGACAGTAAATCAGCCCCAGCATTTT. The chain recombines TRBV28 with TRBJ1-5; the match to TRBD1 covers 7 bases. Germline V gene data show CDR1 as MDHEN and CDR2 as SYDVKM. Germline trimming cut 5 bases from V and 4 bases from J; bases unmatched to any gene: 5. The CDR3 is 14 amino acids.

This clonotype was counted many times. This chain uses TRBV3-1 with TRBJ2-7; no clear D. The CDR3 is 12 residues long. In germline, CDR1 is LGHDT, CDR2 YNNKEL (reference sequence). With 0 bases removed from V and 3 bases from J, the gap between germline ends came to 3 bases. This CDR3 reads CASSQEGYEQYF. The CDR3 DNA is TGTGCCAGCAGCCAAGAGGGCTACGAGCAGTACTTC.

This clonotype showed up many times. V and J are TRBV28 and TRBJ1-2; D is uncertain. Germline V CDR1 and CDR2: MDHEN, SYDVKM. The V and J ends lost 6 bases and 0 bases respectively, with 11 bases between them. CDR3 length: 14 residues. The CDR3 reads CASRSQRTNYGYTF. The CDR3 bases are TGTGCCAGCAGATCTCAGAGGACTAACTATGGCTACACCTTC.